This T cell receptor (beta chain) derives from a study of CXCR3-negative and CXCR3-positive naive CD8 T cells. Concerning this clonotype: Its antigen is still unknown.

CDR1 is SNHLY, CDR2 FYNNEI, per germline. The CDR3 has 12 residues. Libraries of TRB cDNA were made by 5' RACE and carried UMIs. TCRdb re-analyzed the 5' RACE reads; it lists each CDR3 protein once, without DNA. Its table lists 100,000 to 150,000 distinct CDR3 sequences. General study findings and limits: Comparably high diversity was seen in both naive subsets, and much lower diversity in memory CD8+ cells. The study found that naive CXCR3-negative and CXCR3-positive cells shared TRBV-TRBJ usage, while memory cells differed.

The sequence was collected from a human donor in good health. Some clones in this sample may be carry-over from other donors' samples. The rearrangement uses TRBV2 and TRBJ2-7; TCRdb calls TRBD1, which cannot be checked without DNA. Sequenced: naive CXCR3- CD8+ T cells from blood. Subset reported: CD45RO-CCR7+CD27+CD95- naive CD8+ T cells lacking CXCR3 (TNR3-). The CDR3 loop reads CASKGTPYEQYF.